The T cell receptor (beta chain) under discussion was sequenced for a study of T-cell reconstitution after alpha-beta-depleted transplantation in children. V lost 2 bases to trimming and J lost 4 bases, with 12 bases between them. There are 14 residues in the CDR3. Per germline, CDR1 GTSNPN and CDR2 SVGIG (reference sequence). The TCRbeta library was prepared with unique molecular identifiers. TCRdb passed the PCR reads through MiXCR, listing each CDR3 protein once. The sample records about 580,000 distinct CDR3 sequences, around 23% being singletons. Notes on this clonotype: Its antigen is unknown.

General study results and limits: Approximately two months post-transplant, alpha-beta T cells reportedly originated from several hundred expanded graft clones.

The chain has TRBV30 and TRBJ1-5, with a tentative D call TRBD1 (5 bases). The sequence derives from a boy under three years old who had a stem cell transplant for acute myeloid leukemia, so the T cells may come from the graft donor. Sequencing was performed on PBMCs, mostly from graft donor cells, taken 360 days after TCRalphabeta/CD19-depleted stem cell transplant. CDR3 nucleotides: TGTGCCTGGAGTCTCCAGGGTACGAATCAGCCCCAGCATTTT. It translates to CAWSLQGTNQPQHF.